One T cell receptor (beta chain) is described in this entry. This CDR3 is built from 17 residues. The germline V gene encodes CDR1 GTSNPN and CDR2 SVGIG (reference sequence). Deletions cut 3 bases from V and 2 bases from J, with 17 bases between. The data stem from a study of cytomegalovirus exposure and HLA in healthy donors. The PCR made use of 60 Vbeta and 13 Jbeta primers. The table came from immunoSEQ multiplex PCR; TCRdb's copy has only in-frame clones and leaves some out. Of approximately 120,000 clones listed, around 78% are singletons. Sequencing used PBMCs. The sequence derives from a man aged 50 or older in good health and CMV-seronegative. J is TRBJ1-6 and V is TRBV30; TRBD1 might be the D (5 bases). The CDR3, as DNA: TGTGCCTGGAGGCGCCGGGACTGGAGCCCCTATAATTCACCCCTCCACTTT. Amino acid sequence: CAWRRRDWSPYNSPLHF.